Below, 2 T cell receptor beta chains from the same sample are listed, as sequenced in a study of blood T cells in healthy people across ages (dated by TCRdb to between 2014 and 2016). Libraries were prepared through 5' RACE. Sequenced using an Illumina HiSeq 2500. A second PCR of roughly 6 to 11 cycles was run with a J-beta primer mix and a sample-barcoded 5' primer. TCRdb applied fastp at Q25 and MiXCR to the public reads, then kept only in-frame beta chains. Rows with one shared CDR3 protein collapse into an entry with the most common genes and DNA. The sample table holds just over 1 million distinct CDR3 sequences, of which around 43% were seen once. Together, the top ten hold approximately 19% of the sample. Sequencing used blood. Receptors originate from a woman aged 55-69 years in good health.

The CDR3 protein is CASSFPIAGGSYNEQFF. For the CDR3, the DNA is TGTGCCAGCAGTTTTCCCATAGCGGGAGGCTCCTACAATGAGCAGTTCTTC. This sequence joins TRBV12-3 or TRBV12-4 and TRBJ2-1, with 10 bases that match TRBD2. There are 17 residues in the CDR3. The V gene end was trimmed by 3 bases and the J gene end by 0 bases; junction bases not matched to a gene: 5.

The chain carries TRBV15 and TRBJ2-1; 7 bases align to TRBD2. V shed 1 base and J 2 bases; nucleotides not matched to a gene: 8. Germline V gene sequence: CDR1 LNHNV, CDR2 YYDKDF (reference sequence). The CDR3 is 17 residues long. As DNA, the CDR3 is TGTGCCACCAGCAGAGGGCCCCTCGCGGGAGCCTACAATGAGCAGTTCTTC. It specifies CATSRGPLAGAYNEQFF.